One sample yielded the 20 T cell receptor beta chains listed below, sequenced in a study of T cell clonality in common variable immunodeficiency. Assay: immunoSEQ multiplex PCR; the TCRdb copy retains only in-frame clones and omits some. Singletons are absent from the sample, which has fewer than 40,000 clones. Input material: peripheral blood mononuclear cells. The receptors originated from a person aged 18 to 70 in good health.

This clone was detected many times. The CDR3 loop is CSAHPTGGIKSQPQYF. CDR3 DNA (partial): TGCAGTGCCCACCCTACAGGGGGGATAAAGTCTCAGCCG. The gene calls are TRBV20-1 and TRBJ2-3; TRBD1 aligns across 8 bases. The CDR3 extends 3 residues past the end of the read, so its final part is completed from the germline J gene. Germline V gene data show CDR1 as DFQATT and CDR2 as SNEGSKA (reference sequence). The CDR3 is 16 amino acids.

The table lists this clone with many counts. The CDR3 end is not reached by the read, which stops 3 residues before it; the germline J gene fills it in. This chain links TRBV5-1 with TRBJ1-4; a weak D match, TRBD1 (5 bases). The CDR3 sequence is 14 residues long. Germline CDR1 SGHRS, CDR2 YFSETQ. The CDR3: CASSLVQGNSPLFF. The sequenced CDR3 bases are TGCGCCAGCAGCTTGGTGCAGGGTAATTCACCA.

This clone was seen many times. CDR3 DNA, as far as it was read: TGTGCCAGCAGCGTAGCGGGTAGCGGGGGGGCCAATGAG. This codes for CASSVAGSGGANE. The whole CDR3 protein reads CASSVAGSGGANEQFF. V and J are TRBV9 and TRBJ2-1; 11 nucleotides match TRBD2. Read data end 3 residues before the CDR3 end; the end is taken from the germline J gene. Germline V gene data show CDR1 as SGDLS and CDR2 as YYNGEE. The CDR3 is 16 residues long. Germline trimming cut 0 bases from V and 6 bases from J; bases unmatched to any gene: 5.

In this sample, this clone turned up many times. The read ends 3 residues shy of where the CDR3 ends; the end is completed using the germline J gene. The chain employs TRBV5-6 and TRBJ2-1; D is perhaps TRBD2 (5 bases). This CDR3 is 15 amino acids long. Germline V gene data show CDR1 as SGHDT and CDR2 as YYEEEE. V gave up 4 bases and J gave up 4 bases, with 15 bases separating them. CDR3 protein: CASSHRLTRYNEQFF. CDR3 DNA (partial): TGTGCCAGCAGCCATAGACTAACCCGTTACAATGAG.

This clone has at least ten counts. The read gets to within 3 residues of the CDR3 end, and the germline J gene fills in the rest. This chain connects TRBV10-1 to TRBJ1-5, with D maybe TRBD1 (6 bases). This CDR3 is 13 amino acids long. Germline V gene sequence: CDR1 WNHNN, CDR2 SYGVQD (reference sequence). The V end lost 4 bases, the J end lost 4 bases, and 8 bases lay between the germline ends. The CDR3 reads CASSGQGNQPQHF. The sequenced CDR3 bases are TGCGCCAGCAGTGGTCAGGGGAATCAGCCC.

In this sample, this clone turned up many times. The read ends 3 residues shy of where the CDR3 ends; the end is completed using the germline J gene. The chain combines TRBV7-6 with TRBJ1-1; perhaps TRBD1 as D (6 bases). The CDR3 consists of 14 residues. The germline gives CDR1 SGHVS, CDR2 FNYEAQ. Trimming shortened V by 5 bases and J by 0 bases, and 10 bases separated the two germline ends. This chain's CDR3 is CASSRGTMNTEAFF. CDR3 bases read: TGTGCCAGCAGCCGCGGGACAATGAACACTGAA.

This clone was counted many times. The DNA ends 3 residues before the CDR3 does, and the rest of the CDR3 is filled in from the germline J gene. The rearrangement links TRBV20-1 to TRBJ2-3; 11 bases are shared with TRBD1. Germline V gene lookup returns CDR1 DFQATT and CDR2 SNEGSKA (reference sequence). This CDR3 spans 16 amino acids. The CDR3 bases that were read are TGCAGTGCTGGGACAGGGGGAATTGGTAGCAATCAGCCG. Translating gives CSAGTGGIGSNQP. The complete CDR3 protein is CSAGTGGIGSNQPQYF.

Ten or more counts support this clone. The read gets to within 3 residues of the CDR3 end, and the germline J gene fills in the rest. The V and J genes are TRBV10-2 and TRBJ2-3; 9 positions agree with TRBD2. Germline V gene sequence: CDR1 WSHSY, CDR2 SAAADI. This CDR3 is 15 amino acids long. V dropped 2 bases and J dropped 3; count of bases not matched to a gene: 3. The CDR3 is CASSELSGGTDTQYF. The CDR3 DNA, read in part, is TGCGCCAGCAGTGAGCTAAGCGGGGGGACAGATACG.

In its sample, this clone was seen many times. The read stops 3 residues short of the end of the CDR3; the missing end is completed from the germline J gene. This chain uses TRBV30 with TRBJ2-7, with D perhaps TRBD1 (5 bases). Germline CDR1 reads GTSNPN; CDR2 reads SVGIG (reference sequence). The CDR3 has 14 amino acids. Trimming took off 2 bases at V and 0 bases at J, with 11 bases between the two ends. This CDR3 is CAWSTDRNSYEQYF. The sequenced part of the CDR3 DNA is TGTGCCTGGAGTACTGACAGAAACTCCTACGAG.

The table lists this clone with many counts. Partial CDR3 DNA: TGTGCCAGCAGCCCGGAAAACAGGGATAATGAG. This codes for CASSPENRDNE. The entire CDR3 reads CASSPENRDNEQFF. The rearrangement links TRBV5-6 to TRBJ2-1; TRBD1 is a possible D gene (6 bases). Sequencing ends 3 residues short of the CDR3 end; the germline J gene provides the rest. V was clipped by 4 bases and J by 7 bases, with 15 bases between them. CDR3 length equals 14 residues. The germline V gene has CDR1 SGHDT and CDR2 YYEEEE.

This clone was seen ten or more times. The read finishes 3 residues shy of the CDR3 end, and the germline J gene is used to complete it. The chain links TRBV5-4 to TRBJ1-6; D perhaps matches TRBD1 (5 bases). CDR3 size: 14 residues. Trimming removed 4 bases at V and 9 bases at J, with 14 bases between. Germline values: CDR1 SGHNT, CDR2 YYREEE (reference sequence). The CDR3 sequence: CASSPRGSSSPLHF. Incomplete CDR3 DNA: TGTGCCAGCAGCCCAAGGGGTTCCAGTTCACCC.

This clone was detected many times. Read data end 3 residues before the CDR3 end; the end is taken from the germline J gene. Other nucleotide sequences from this sample produce the same CDR3. The chain joins TRBV18 to TRBJ2-1; D unclear. The germline CDR1 and CDR2 sequences are KGHSH and LQKENI. The CDR3 covers 15 residues. The V end lost 3 bases, the J end lost 0 bases, and 9 bases lay between the germline ends. This chain's CDR3 is CASSPSRSSYNEQFF. The part of the CDR3 DNA that was read is TGTGCCAGCTCACCCTCCAGGAGCTCCTACAATGAG.

This clone was seen repeatedly, ten times or more. With the read ending 3 residues before the CDR3 end, the germline J gene is used to fill in that end. The chain links TRBV18 to TRBJ2-1; 9 bases agree with TRBD1. The trim removed 0 bases at V and 7 bases at J, leaving 4 bases unmatched. This CDR3 has 15 amino acids. CDR1 and CDR2 (germline): KGHSH, LQKENI. The CDR3 here is CASSPPGQGFNEQFF. Incomplete CDR3 DNA: TGTGCCAGCTCACCACCGGGACAGGGCTTTAATGAG.

The sample holds many counts of this clone. CDR3 loop: CASSTVGVPYEQYF. CDR3 DNA (partial): TGTGCCAGTAGTACTGTAGGGGTCCCCTACGAG. The chain combines TRBV19 with TRBJ2-7; TRBD1 might be the D (5 bases). The read comes to an end 3 residues before the CDR3 does, leaving the germline J gene to fill in the end. Germline loops: CDR1 LNHDA, CDR2 SQIVND (reference sequence). Between the trimmed V and J ends, which lost 4 bases and 2 bases, there was a span of 12 bases. The CDR3 is 14 amino acids.

This clone was seen ten or more times. The read finishes 3 residues shy of the CDR3 end, and the germline J gene is used to complete it. The J gene is TRBJ1-6, the V gene TRBV18; D may be TRBD1 (5 bases). Trimming took 2 bases from V and 7 from J, leaving 12 bases between them. The CDR3 has 15 residues. CDR1 and CDR2 (germline): KGHSH, LQKENI. CDR3 protein: CASSPWGGLNSPLHF. CDR3 DNA (partial): TGTGCCAGCTCACCATGGGGGGGTCTCAATTCACCC. Based on the CDR3 plus reference TRBV18 and TRBJ1-6, the full variable domain is NAGVMQNPRHLVRRRGQEARLRCSPMKGHSHVYWYRQLPEEGLKFMVYLQKENIIDESGMPKERFSAEFPKEGPSILRIQQVVRGDSAAYFCASSPWGGLNSPLHFGNGTRLTVT.

This clone was picked up many times. The read finishes 3 residues shy of the CDR3 end, and the germline J gene is used to complete it. The rearrangement links TRBV7-3 to TRBJ1-1, with a possible D match to TRBD1 (5 bases). The germline V gene has CDR1 SGHTA and CDR2 FQGTGA. This CDR3 is 16 amino acids long. Trimming took 1 base from V and 5 from J, leaving 17 bases between them. The CDR3 is CASSLSRLGEGTEAFF. CDR3 bases read: TGTGCCAGCAGCTTAAGCCGATTGGGTGAGGGGACTGAA.

The table lists this clone with many counts. The read is 3 residues too short to cover the CDR3 end, so that end is filled in from the germline J gene. The chain couples TRBV15 to TRBJ2-5, with TRBD1 as a possible D gene (6 bases). Germline V gives CDR1 LNHNV, CDR2 YYDKDF (reference sequence). The CDR3 is made up of 15 amino acids. V lost 6 bases to trimming and J lost 0 bases, with 14 bases between them. This CDR3 reads CATRVGQKYQETQYF. CDR3 DNA (partial): TGTGCCACCAGGGTCGGACAGAAGTACCAAGAGACC.

This clone has a count of ten or more. The read terminates 3 residues ahead of where the CDR3 ends, so the germline J gene completes it. The chain carries TRBV20-1 and TRBJ1-2, with 7 bases that match TRBD1. Germline V lookup: CDR1 DFQATT, CDR2 SNEGSKA (reference sequence). The V gene end was trimmed by 0 bases and the J gene end by 0 bases; junction bases not matched to a gene: 13. The CDR3 consists of 18 residues. The CDR3 DNA, read in part, is TGCAGTGCTAGAGATAGGGGGCCAAGGTCCCTCTCTAACTATGGC. It encodes CSARDRGPRSLSNYG. The CDR3 in full is CSARDRGPRSLSNYGYTF.

This clone was seen ten or more times. The CDR3 end is not reached by the read, which stops 3 residues before it; the germline J gene fills it in. The chain combines TRBV18 with TRBJ1-1; 7 bases line up with TRBD1. This CDR3 spans 13 amino acids. Germline-derived CDR1 and CDR2 are KGHSH and LQKENI. The CDR3 spells CASSPDREGEAFF. The part of the CDR3 DNA that was read is TGTGCCAGCTCACCAGACAGGGAGGGCGAA.

This clone was recorded at least ten times. Read data end 3 residues before the CDR3 end; the end is taken from the germline J gene. V and J are TRBV6-2 or TRBV6-3 and TRBJ2-7; D is unclear. With 1 base removed from V and 4 bases from J, the gap between germline ends came to 5 bases. The germline gives CDR1 MNHEY, CDR2 SVGEGT. This CDR3 spans 12 amino acids. The chain's CDR3 is CASSYWQYEQYF. The DNA read from the CDR3 is TGTGCCAGCAGTTACTGGCAGTACGAG.